The 32 T cell receptor beta chains below were found in one sample sequenced in a study of shared T cell receptors in the human thymus. Profiled with immunoSEQ multiplex PCR; TCRdb holds only in-frame clones, not every one. The sample yields 700,000 to 750,000 clones, roughly 85% seen once. These same data were also listed under a study on human thymus T cells.

Sequenced: thymocytes. The receptor source for this set is a girl less than two years old with a congenital heart defect.

The V gene is TRBV19, the J gene TRBJ2-3; perhaps TRBD1 as D (6 bases). The CDR3 covers 14 residues. Germline V lookup: CDR1 LNHDA, CDR2 SQIVND (reference sequence). V was trimmed by 5 bases and J by 2 bases, leaving 11 bases between them. The CDR3 loop is CASSLRQVTDTQYF. The CDR3 DNA sequence: TGTGCCAGTAGTCTCCGACAGGTCACAGATACGCAGTATTTT.

This clone was recorded only once. V is TRBV7-7 and J is TRBJ2-2; the match to TRBD2 covers 11 bases. V dropped 5 bases and J dropped 4; count of bases not matched to a gene: 6. The V gene's germline CDR1 is SSHAT and CDR2 FNYEAQ (reference sequence). The CDR3 loop spans 16 amino acids. The CDR3 is CASSDRTSGSTGELFF. Written as DNA, the CDR3 is TGTGCCAGCAGCGACCGGACTAGCGGGTCCACCGGGGAGCTGTTTTTT.

The CDR3 here is CASSQPGQASCEQFF. The CDR3 DNA is TGTGCCAGCAGCCAACCGGGACAGGCTTCATGTGAGCAGTTCTTC. This rearrangement joins TRBV4-2 to TRBJ2-1, with 8 bases matching TRBD1. Germline-derived CDR1 and CDR2 are LGHNA and YNFKEQ. The V gene end was trimmed by 2 bases and the J gene end by 9 bases; junction bases not matched to a gene: 9. This CDR3 comprises 15 residues.

The CDR3 sequence: CASSQDPTGLDYGYTF. DNA of the CDR3: TGCGCCAGCAGCCAAGATCCTACAGGGTTGGACTATGGCTACACCTTC. J is TRBJ1-2 and V is TRBV4-3, with TRBD1 as a possible D gene (6 bases). Germline V gene data show CDR1 as LGHNA and CDR2 as YSLEER. CDR3 length: 16 residues. Trimming took 0 bases from V and 3 from J, leaving 14 bases between them.

V usage is TRBV5-4 and J usage is TRBJ2-1, with D perhaps TRBD1 (5 bases). The CDR3 runs to 16 residues. Germline CDR1 and CDR2: SGHNT and YYREEE (reference sequence). Trimming shortened V by 4 bases and J by 5 bases, and 19 bases separated the two germline ends. The CDR3 DNA is TGTGCCAGCAGCCCCAACCCAGGGCCTTCCCACAATGAGCAGTTCTTC. Translating it yields CASSPNPGPSHNEQFF.

This chain uses TRBV7-3 with TRBJ1-2; D may be TRBD1 (5 bases). V shed 5 bases and J shed 7 bases, with 20 bases lying between them. Germline V gives CDR1 SGHTA, CDR2 FQGTGA. This CDR3 has 15 residues. The CDR3 DNA sequence: TGTGCCAGCAGCCCAAGGCCGGGGGGAGACGGTGGCTACACCTTC. Amino acid sequence: CASSPRPGGDGGYTF.

In this sample, this clone turned up once. This rearrangement joins TRBV25-1 to TRBJ1-1; tentatively, D is TRBD1 (6 bases). Trimming left V 3 bases short and J 0 bases short, with 11 bases between. The CDR3 spans 15 residues. The germline CDR1 and CDR2 sequences are MGHDK and SYGVNS. The CDR3 sequence: CASSDLRDMNTEAFF. CDR3 in DNA: TGTGCCAGCAGTGACCTCAGGGACATGAACACTGAAGCTTTCTTT.

The chain has TRBV25-1 and TRBJ1-2, with TRBD1 matching 10 bases. Germline CDR1 and CDR2: MGHDK and SYGVNS. Trimming cost V 6 bases and J 4 bases; bases outside gene matches: 2. The CDR3 contains 13 residues. For the CDR3, the DNA is TGTGCCAGCAGGGGACAGGGGACCTATGGCTACACCTTC. Its translation: CASRGQGTYGYTF.

The rearrangement uses TRBV19 and TRBJ1-2; the D gene is possibly TRBD1 (5 bases). With 8 bases removed from V and 0 bases from J, the gap between germline ends came to 16 bases. CDR3 length equals 15 residues. Germline V gives CDR1 LNHDA, CDR2 SQIVND (reference sequence). Here the CDR3 DNA reads TGTGCCAGTTCCCATCCAGGGAAGGCTAACTATGGCTACACCTTC. This gives the protein CASSHPGKANYGYTF.

The chain joins TRBV28 to TRBJ2-4, with TRBD1 as a possible D gene (5 bases). This CDR3 has 19 amino acids. Germline V gene sequence: CDR1 MDHEN, CDR2 SYDVKM. Between the trimmed V and J ends, which lost 3 bases and 0 bases, there was a span of 21 bases. The DNA for the CDR3 is TGTGCCAGCAGTTTTGGGGCGGCCCAGGCACAACTAGCCAAAAACATTCAGTACTTC. Its protein product is CASSFGAAQAQLAKNIQYF. The full variable domain, in which reference TRBV28 and TRBJ2-4 provide the parts outside the CDR3, is DVKVTQSSRYLVKRTGEKVFLECVQDMDHENMFWYRQDPGLGLRLIYFSYDVKMKEKGDIPEGYSVSREKKERFSLILESASTNQTSMYLCASSFGAAQAQLAKNIQYFGAGTRLSVL.

The rearrangement links TRBV14 to TRBJ2-7, with a possible D match to TRBD1 (6 bases). There are 17 residues in the CDR3. Germline assignment: CDR1 SGHDN and CDR2 FVKESK. Trimming took 5 bases from V and 0 from J, leaving 20 bases between them. As DNA, the CDR3 is TGTGCCAGCAGCTCCCAACCGGGACATAGGAGCTCCTACGAGCAGTACTTC. It encodes CASSSQPGHRSSYEQYF. The whole variable domain, remainder taken from reference TRBV14 and TRBJ2-7, is EAGVTQFPSHSVIEKGQTVTLRCDPISGHDNLYWYRRVMGKEIKFLLHFVKESKQDESGMPNNRFLAERTGGTYSTLKVQPAELEDSGVYFCASSSQPGHRSSYEQYFGPGTRLTVT.

This clone was seen a single time. The V gene is TRBV27, the J gene TRBJ2-7, with D maybe TRBD1 (5 bases). CDR1 and CDR2 from the germline V gene are MNHEY and SMNVEV (reference sequence). The CDR3 sequence is 13 residues long. V shed 5 bases and J shed 4 bases, with 12 bases lying between them. Written as DNA, the CDR3 is TGTGCCAGCAGTAAAGGGGTGGATTACGAGCAGTACTTC. It specifies CASSKGVDYEQYF.

This clone was seen only a few times. This chain uses TRBV5-1 with TRBJ1-4, with unresolved D. Germline V CDR1 and CDR2: SGHRS, YFSETQ. Trimming shortened V by 1 base and J by 8 bases, and 12 bases separated the two germline ends. This CDR3 has 14 amino acids. The CDR3 DNA reads as TGCGCCAGCAGCTTGTCCAAGGGAGGGGAAAAACTGTTTTTT. It specifies CASSLSKGGEKLFF.

The chain is built from TRBV29-1 and TRBJ2-1; D is possibly TRBD1 (6 bases). V gave up 6 bases and J gave up 6 bases, with 18 bases separating them. CDR1 is SQVTM and CDR2 is ANQGSEA in the germline V gene. This CDR3 comprises 14 residues. CDR3 sequence (DNA): TGCAGCGTCGGGCAGGGGTCCTCGGGCAATGAGCAGTTCTTC. Translating gives CSVGQGSSGNEQFF.

The chain is built from TRBV5-5 and TRBJ1-1; D is perhaps TRBD1 (5 bases). CDR1 and CDR2 from the germline V gene are SGHKS and YYEKEE (reference sequence). The CDR3 covers 19 residues. The V end lost 0 bases, the J end lost 0 bases, and 21 bases lay between the germline ends. CDR3 coding DNA: TGTGCCAGCAGCTTGGTGGAGCTGAAGGGGCGCCTCATGAACACTGAAGCTTTCTTT. Translation: CASSLVELKGRLMNTEAFF. Based on the CDR3 plus reference TRBV5-5 and TRBJ1-1, the full variable domain is DAGVTQSPTHLIKTRGQQVTLRCSPISGHKSVSWYQQVLGQGPQFIFQYYEKEERGRGNFPDRFSARQFPNYSSELNVNALLLGDSALYLCASSLVELKGRLMNTEAFFGQGTRLTVV.

The rearrangement links TRBV4-3 to TRBJ1-1; D gene uncertain. This CDR3 region has 15 residues. Germline loops: CDR1 LGHNA, CDR2 YSLEER. V gave up 0 bases and J gave up 0 bases, with 8 bases separating them. The CDR3 DNA reads TGCGCCAGCAGCCAAGATTGCAGTTTGAACACTGAAGCTTTCTTT. Amino acid sequence: CASSQDCSLNTEAFF.

The CDR3 nucleotides are TGTGCCAGCAGCTTACAGGGGAAGGGGGATGGCTACACCTTC. Translated, it gives CASSLQGKGDGYTF. The chain recombines TRBV7-2 with TRBJ1-2; tentative D call: TRBD1 (6 bases). Germline loops: CDR1 SGHTA, CDR2 FQGNSA. Trimming shortened V by 2 bases and J by 6 bases, and 13 bases separated the two germline ends. CDR3 length: 14 amino acids.

This clone was observed once. The CDR3 loop is CASRGQGQETQYF. The CDR3 bases are TGTGCCAGCAGGGGACAGGGCCAAGAGACCCAGTACTTC. The rearrangement joins TRBV28 to TRBJ2-5; 9 bases match TRBD1. After removal of 6 bases from V and 1 base from J, the junction contained 0 bases not matched to a gene. Per germline, CDR1 MDHEN and CDR2 SYDVKM. The CDR3 is made up of 13 amino acids.

The chain recombines TRBV6-6 with TRBJ2-7; perhaps TRBD1 as D (5 bases). Germline values: CDR1 MNHNY, CDR2 SVGAGI (reference sequence). The germline V and J ends were trimmed by 2 bases and 4 bases, with 12 bases remaining between them. The CDR3 has 14 residues. The CDR3 nucleotides are TGTGCCAGCAGTTACAGGCAGGGCGTATACGAGCAGTACTTC. Protein sequence: CASSYRQGVYEQYF.

The chain has TRBV5-6 and TRBJ1-1; D may be TRBD1 (6 bases). The germline V and J ends were trimmed by 4 bases and 0 bases, with 10 bases remaining between them. In germline, CDR1 is SGHDT, CDR2 YYEEEE. This CDR3 region has 14 residues. CDR3 amino acids: CASSHRAVNTEAFF. The CDR3 region has the DNA TGTGCCAGCAGCCACAGGGCGGTGAACACTGAAGCTTTCTTT.

CDR3 DNA: TGTGCCATCAGTGTCGGACAGGGATTCGAGCAGTACTTC. This encodes CAISVGQGFEQYF. The gene calls are TRBV10-3 and TRBJ2-7; 8 bases match TRBD1. The CDR3 has 13 residues. Trimming removed 4 bases from V and 6 bases from J; junction bases left unmatched: 5. Germline V lookup: CDR1 ENHRY, CDR2 SYGVKD.

This clone showed up just a few times. The chain recombines TRBV11-2 with TRBJ2-7; TRBD2 matches at 12 bases. The CDR3 sequence is 16 residues long. J lost 6 bases, V lost 2 bases, and 8 bases had no gene match. CDR1 and CDR2 from the germline V gene are SGHAT and FQNNGV. The CDR3 region is CASSLTSSGGACEQYF. CDR3 nucleotides: TGTGCCAGCAGCTTAACCTCTAGCGGGGGGGCCTGCGAGCAGTACTTC.

The chain has TRBV29-1 and TRBJ2-2; D perhaps matches TRBD1 (6 bases). The CDR3 has 15 residues. The V and J ends lost 4 bases and 4 bases respectively, with 16 bases between them. From germline, CDR1 is SQVTM and CDR2 ANQGSEA. The chain's CDR3 is CSVVIQQGITGELFF. The CDR3 DNA is TGCAGCGTTGTAATCCAACAGGGCATCACCGGGGAGCTGTTTTTT.

J is TRBJ1-1 and V is TRBV9; the D gene is possibly TRBD1 (6 bases). Trimming cost V 3 bases and J 1 base, with 10 bases left between them. CDR3 size: 14 residues. Looked up from germline, CDR1 is SGDLS and CDR2 is YYNGEE. CDR3 in DNA: TGTGCCAGCAGCGCCAACAGGGCGAACACTGAAGCTTTCTTT. Amino acids: CASSANRANTEAFF.

Only a few counts were recorded for this clone. The chain links TRBV6-6 to TRBJ1-6, with TRBD1 matching 7 bases. J gave up 4 bases and V 2 bases, and 2 bases lay outside the gene matches. This CDR3 region has 15 residues. CDR1 is MNHNY and CDR2 is SVGAGI in the germline V gene (reference sequence). CDR3 sequence (DNA): TGTGCCAGCAGTTACACGGGACAGTATAATTCACCCCTCCACTTT. The encoded protein is CASSYTGQYNSPLHF.

The V gene is TRBV9, the J gene TRBJ2-2; 9 nucleotides align to TRBD1. The CDR3 has 15 residues. Germline CDR1 is SGDLS and CDR2 is YYNGEE. The junction had 6 bases not matched to a gene; V was cut back by 2 bases and J by 7 bases. CDR3 nucleotides: TGTGCCAGCAGCGTCGACAGGGGGTTTGACGGGGAGCTGTTTTTT. It yields the protein CASSVDRGFDGELFF.

The V and J genes are TRBV9 and TRBJ1-6, with 7 bases identical to TRBD1. Germline V gene lookup returns CDR1 SGDLS and CDR2 YYNGEE. The CDR3 spans 18 residues. Trimming at V came to 3 bases and at J to 10 bases, leaving 19 bases not matched to a gene. DNA for the CDR3: TGTGCCAGCAGCGCTCAACCGGGACAGCCGAGGGGGATATCACCCCTCCACTTT. Protein: CASSAQPGQPRGISPLHF.

Of note for this clone: This CDR3 is also generated by other DNA sequences in the sample. This chain joins TRBV2 and TRBJ1-6; 7 nucleotides line up with TRBD1. V was clipped by 1 base and J by 0 bases; unmatched bases: 12. The CDR3 length is 20 residues. Per germline, CDR1 SNHLY and CDR2 FYNNEI. The CDR3: CASSEVWQGVPSSYNSPLHF. The DNA for the CDR3 is TGTGCCAGCAGTGAAGTGTGGCAGGGGGTCCCGAGCTCCTATAATTCACCCCTCCACTTT.

This clone was seen a few times. V usage is TRBV18 and J usage is TRBJ1-1; 11 bases agree with TRBD1. After removal of 3 bases from V and 1 base from J, the junction contained 4 bases not matched to a gene. The CDR3 spans 16 residues. The V gene's germline CDR1 is KGHSH and CDR2 LQKENI. The CDR3 here is CASSPDRGRENTEAFF. The CDR3 coding sequence is TGTGCCAGCTCACCGGACAGGGGGCGGGAGAACACTGAAGCTTTCTTT.

The chain combines TRBV28 with TRBJ2-3; 7 bases are a match to TRBD1. Germline V lookup: CDR1 MDHEN, CDR2 SYDVKM. V lost 7 bases, J lost 4 bases, and 8 bases stayed unmatched. This CDR3 contains 14 residues. DNA of the CDR3: TGTGCCAGCATGAGGGGGCCTAGCTCAGATACGCAGTATTTT. This gives the protein CASMRGPSSDTQYF.

In its sample, this clone was seen once. The sample contains more than one DNA sequence encoding this CDR3. V is TRBV19 and J is TRBJ1-3; no firm D call. V dropped 4 bases and J dropped 1 base, with 14 bases sitting between them. Germline-derived CDR1 and CDR2 are LNHDA and SQIVND (reference sequence). CDR3 size: 16 residues. CDR3 residues: CASSKSPSWSGNTIYF. The DNA for the CDR3 is TGTGCCAGTAGTAAGAGCCCAAGTTGGTCTGGAAACACCATATATTTT.

Comment on this clone: Germline is not matched at one junction end, which may reflect a read error. The same CDR3 arises from other DNA sequences in this sample as well. The chain uses TRBV2 and TRBJ1-1; D is perhaps TRBD1 (5 bases). The CDR3 consists of 15 residues. Germline CDR1 is SNHLY and CDR2 is FYNNEI. This chain's CDR3 is CASRTTGVLNTEAFF. The CDR3 coding sequence is TGCGCCAGCAGGACCACAGGAGTTCTGAACACTGAAGCTTTCTTT.